Given below is one TCR beta chain in context. The germline CDR1 and CDR2 sequences are MNHEY and SMNVEV (reference sequence). Trimming took off 8 bases at V and 2 bases at J, with 18 bases between the two ends. This CDR3 comprises 15 residues. The record originates from a study of blood T cell repertoires in COVID-19. Sequenced by immunoSEQ multiplex PCR; TCRdb stores in-frame clones only, minus some. The repertoire holds 150,000 to 200,000 clones, with roughly 90% as singletons. The sequenced sample consisted of peripheral blood. This clonotype was obtained from a man aged 50 to 60 with acute or convalescent COVID-19. The chain joins TRBV27 to TRBJ1-1; possibly TRBD1 for D (5 bases). The CDR3 coding sequence is TGTGCCAGCTTCCCCCGGGGGGGGTCAAACACTGAAGCTTTCTTT. Translating it yields CASFPRGGSNTEAFF.